This T cell receptor beta chain was recorded in a study of OX40 agonist ivuxolimab in advanced cancers. With respect to the entire study: Ivuxolimab, which targeted the costimulatory receptor OX40 (CD134), was an agonistic, fully human IgG2 monoclonal antibody. Intravenous ivuxolimab was administered to patients every 2 weeks at six dose levels: 0.01, 0.1, 0.3, 1.5, 3 and 10 mg/kg. Among the approximately 54 dose-escalation patients, some 20 had hepatocellular carcinoma, approximately 15 melanoma, 9 renal cell carcinoma and 9 head and neck cancer. The dose-escalation cohort was roughly 83% male with a mean age of roughly 62 years, ranging from roughly 20 to 85. Patients were allowed to have had prior anti-PD-1, anti-PD-L1 or anti-CTLA-4 therapy, and approximately 40% of the dose-escalation patients had been treated with checkpoint inhibitors. Partial responses occurred in three dose-escalation patients, of whom one had hepatocellular carcinoma and two had cutaneous melanoma. Peripheral TCRbeta sequencing aimed to test whether ivuxolimab altered TCR sequence diversity and caused clonal T-cell expansion. The paper reports the monotherapy dose-escalation portion (N of about 50 patients) of the phase I ivuxolimab trial. Overall study results and their limits: Low levels of normalized T-cell clonal expansion were also seen in some nonresponding patients. At doses of 0.1 to 3.0 mg/kg, clonal expansion of both CD4+ and CD8+ T cells in blood was seen between baseline and week 6. On average, CD8+ T cells showed more expanded clones than CD4+ T cells after ivuxolimab. The antigen specificity of the peripheral T cells that underwent clonal expansion was not determined. Partial responders in the 0.1-3.0 mg/kg groups had among the lowest normalized peripheral clonal expansion, especially among CD8+ T cells.

For sequencing of the TCRbeta CDR3 region, genomic DNA was extracted from the sorted cells. The immunoSEQ Assay was used for sequencing of TCRbeta CDR3 regions. The immuneACCESS repertoire file appears here via TCRdb, limited to in-frame rearrangements. These files lack a portion of the clones; in checked studies, under half of the deficit traces to unresolved V genes, and the cause of the others is not known. The sample includes around 48,000 clones, with around 77% observed a single time. The top ten clonotypes cover 2.6% of the sample. Patients with autoimmune disease history or receiving systemic immunosuppression were excluded from the trial. Peripheral blood for TCR sequencing was collected from all dose cohorts at baseline, on cycle 4 day 1, and on cycle 7 day 1. The samples were taken from a phase I, first-in-human, multicenter, open-label dose-escalation trial of ivuxolimab. Adults with locally advanced or metastatic head and neck squamous cell, hepatocellular, melanoma or renal cell carcinoma were enrolled in the trial. Before TCR sequencing, CD4+ and CD8+ T cells were separately sorted from peripheral blood.

From the germline V gene, CDR1 is SNHLY and CDR2 is FYNNEI. V gives up 7 bases and J gives up 2 bases, and the segment between their germline ends measures 7 bases. The CDR3 has 12 amino acids, counting the end cysteine and phenylalanine. The read is trimmed to its CDR3 DNA, 36 bases read in frame from base 1. As to this clone: The antigen this receptor binds is unknown. Nothing much larger sits one base from this clone, and base qualities are not available.

Source: CD4+ or CD8+ T cells sorted from blood, taken in a trial of the OX40 agonist ivuxolimab. The source of this sequence is an adult with an advanced solid tumor such as melanoma, head and neck, liver or kidney cancer. The receptor chain draws on TRBV2 and TRBJ2-3; the D segment cannot be called with confidence. The CDR3 protein is CASKALTDTQYF. The DNA sequence follows: TGTGCCAGCAAGGCACTCACAGATACGCAGTATTTT.